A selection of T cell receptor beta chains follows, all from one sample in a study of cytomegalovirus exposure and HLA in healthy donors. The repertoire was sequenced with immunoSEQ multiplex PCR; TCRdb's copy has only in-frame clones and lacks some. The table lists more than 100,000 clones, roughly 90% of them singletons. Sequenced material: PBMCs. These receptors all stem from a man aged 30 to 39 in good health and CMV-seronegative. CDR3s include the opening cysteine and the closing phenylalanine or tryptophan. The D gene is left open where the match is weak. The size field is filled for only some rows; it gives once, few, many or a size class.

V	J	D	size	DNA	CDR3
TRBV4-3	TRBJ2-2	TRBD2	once	TGCGCCAGCAGCCAAACCCGTAGCGGGAGAAACACCGGGGAGCTGTTTTTT	CASSQTRSGRNTGELFF
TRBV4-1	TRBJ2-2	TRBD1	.	TGCGCCAGCAGCCAAGTGACAGGGGCGGGGACCGGGGAGCTGTTTTTT	CASSQVTGAGTGELFF
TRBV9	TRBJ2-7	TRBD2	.	TGTGCCAGCAGCGTAGCAGCGGGAGGTTTCTTAACCTACGAGCAGTACTTC	CASSVAAGGFLTYEQYF
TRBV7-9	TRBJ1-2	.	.	TGTGCCAGTAACTTCCGGGTAAATGGCTACACCTTC	CASNFRVNGYTF
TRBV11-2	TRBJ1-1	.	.	TGTGCCAGCAGCCCACCCCCAGGGGTAGGCACTGAAGCTTTCTTT	CASSPPPGVGTEAFF
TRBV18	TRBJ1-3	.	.	TGTGCCAGCTCACCCAGCTCTGGAAACACCATATATTTT	CASSPSSGNTIYF
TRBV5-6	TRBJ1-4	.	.	TGTGCCAGCAGCAGTCTACAGGGCCGGACTAATGAAAAACTGTTTTTT	CASSSLQGRTNEKLFF
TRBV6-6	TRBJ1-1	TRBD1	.	TGTGCCAGCGGTCCAGGGGGCCTGGGCACTGAAGCTTTCTTT	CASGPGGLGTEAFF
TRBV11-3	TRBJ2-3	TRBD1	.	TGTGCCAGCAGCCGACAGGGGGCTTCAGATACGCAGTATTTT	CASSRQGASDTQYF
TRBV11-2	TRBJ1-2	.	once	TGTGCCAGCAGCTTATTGGGGTCAGGGAGGAACTATGGCTACACCTTC	CASSLLGSGRNYGYTF
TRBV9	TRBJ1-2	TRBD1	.	TGTGCCAGCAGCGCGGGGACAGGACTCAACTATGGCTACACCTTC	CASSAGTGLNYGYTF
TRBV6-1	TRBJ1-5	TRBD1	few	TGTGCCAGCAGTATACAGGGGGAAAGCCAGCCCCAGCATTTT	CASSIQGESQPQHF
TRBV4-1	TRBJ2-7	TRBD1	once	TGCGCCAGCAGCCCCTTTTATCCGGGACAGGGGCACTCCTACGAGCAGTACTTC	CASSPFYPGQGHSYEQYF
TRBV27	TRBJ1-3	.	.	TGTGCCAGCAGTCCCGGGGGGACAAACACCATATATTTT	CASSPGGTNTIYF
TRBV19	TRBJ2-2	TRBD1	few	TGTGCCAGTAGCCCGACAGGGCGGTCCGGGGAGCTGTTTTTT	CASSPTGRSGELFF
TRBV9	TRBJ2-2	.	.	TGTGCCAGCAGCGTAGTACCAGAGGGTAGCGGGGAGCTGTTTTTT	CASSVVPEGSGELFF
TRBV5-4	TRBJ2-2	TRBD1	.	TGTGCCAGCAGTTCTGACAGGGGGTTTACCGGGGAGCTGTTTTTT	CASSSDRGFTGELFF
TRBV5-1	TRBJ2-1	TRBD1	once	TGCGCCAGCAGCAACACCGGGACAGAGGACAATGAGCAGTTCTTC	CASSNTGTEDNEQFF
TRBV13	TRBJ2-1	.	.	TGTGCCAGCAGCTTAGTTGGGGCGCTGACCCTTAATGAGCAGTTCTTC	CASSLVGALTLNEQFF
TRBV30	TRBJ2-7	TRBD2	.	TGTGCCTGGAGTGTACTCTCTAGCGGGAGATCTCCCTACGAGCAGTACTTC	CAWSVLSSGRSPYEQYF
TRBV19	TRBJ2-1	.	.	TGTGCCAGTAGCTCCGATGCCAGGGCCTCGAATGAGCAGTTCTTC	CASSSDARASNEQFF
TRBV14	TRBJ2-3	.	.	TGTGCCAGCAGCCCCCGGGGATATACGCAGTATTTT	CASSPRGYTQYF
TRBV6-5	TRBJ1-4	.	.	TGTGCCAGCAGTTACTCGGGCGGGCGGGAAAAACTGTTTTTT	CASSYSGGREKLFF
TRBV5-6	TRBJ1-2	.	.	TGTGCCAGCAGCTCTACAGAGAACTATGGCTACACCTTC	CASSSTENYGYTF
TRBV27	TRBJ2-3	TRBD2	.	TGTGCCAGCAGTTTACGTCGAGCGGGAGATAAAAATACGCAGTATTTT	CASSLRRAGDKNTQYF
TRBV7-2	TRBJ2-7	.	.	TGTGCCACCACCGAGGGTTTCGCGTCAGACTACGAGCAGTACTTC	CATTEGFASDYEQYF
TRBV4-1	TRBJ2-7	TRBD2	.	TGCGCCAGCAGCCAAGATCGGGAGGGAGGTGGGGAGCAGTACTTC	CASSQDREGGGEQYF
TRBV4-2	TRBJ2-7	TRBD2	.	TGTGCCAGCAGCCAAGGAAAAAGCGGGAGTGGCTACGAGCAGTACTTC	CASSQGKSGSGYEQYF
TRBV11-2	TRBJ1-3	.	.	TGTGCCAGCAGTTGGGGGGCTGGAAACACCATATATTTT	CASSWGAGNTIYF
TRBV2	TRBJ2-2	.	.	TGTGCCAGCATGTCAGGGTCGAACACCGGGGAGCTGTTTTTT	CASMSGSNTGELFF
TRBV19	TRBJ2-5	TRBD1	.	TGTGCCAGTAGGGGACAGGCCCAAGAGACCCAGTACTTC	CASRGQAQETQYF
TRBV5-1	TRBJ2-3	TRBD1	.	TGCGCCAGCAGCTCTACAGGGGGCGCGACAGATACGCAGTATTTT	CASSSTGGATDTQYF
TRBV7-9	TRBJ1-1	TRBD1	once	TGTGCCAGCAGCTCCCACGGGACAGCGGGCACTGAAGCTTTCTTT	CASSSHGTAGTEAFF
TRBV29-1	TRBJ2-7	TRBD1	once	TGCAGCGTTGGCCCACCGACAGGGTTCGCCTACGAGCAGTACTTC	CSVGPPTGFAYEQYF
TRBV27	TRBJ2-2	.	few	TGTGCCAGCAGTATCCGGACAGCCGGGGAGCTGTTTTTT	CASSIRTAGELFF
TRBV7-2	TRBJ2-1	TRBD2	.	TGTGCCAGCAGCTTAGCGGGACTAGCGAAAAATGAGCAGTTCTTC	CASSLAGLAKNEQFF
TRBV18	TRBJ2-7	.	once	TGTGCCAGCTCACCCCGAGGCAGTCAAACCTACGAGCAGTACTTC	CASSPRGSQTYEQYF
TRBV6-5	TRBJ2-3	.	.	TGTGCCAGCAGGGTACTCAATACGCAGTATTTT	CASRVLNTQYF
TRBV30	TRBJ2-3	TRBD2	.	TGTGCCTGGAGCGGGACTAGCGGCCGCACAGATACGCAGTATTTT	CAWSGTSGRTDTQYF
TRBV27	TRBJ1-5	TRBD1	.	TGTGCCAGCCGCTACAGGGGTGGGCCCCAGCATTTT	CASRYRGGPQHF
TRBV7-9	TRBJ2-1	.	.	TGTGCCAGCAGCTCTAAGGCAGGTAGTTACAATGAGCAGTTCTTC	CASSSKAGSYNEQFF
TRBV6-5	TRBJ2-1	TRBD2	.	TGTGCCAGCAAATCGGGACTAGCCTACAATGAGCAGTTCTTC	CASKSGLAYNEQFF
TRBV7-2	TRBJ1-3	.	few	TGTGCCAGCAGGGCGGGGGCTACTGGAAACACCATATATTTT	CASRAGATGNTIYF
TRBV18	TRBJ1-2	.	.	TGTGCCAGCTCCGAAATCGTGGGGGGTAACTATGGCTACACCTTC	CASSEIVGGNYGYTF
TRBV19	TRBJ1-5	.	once	TGTGCCAGTAGTATAGTGGAGTACAATCAGCCCCAGCATTTT	CASSIVEYNQPQHF
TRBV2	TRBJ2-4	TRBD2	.	TGTGCCAGCAGGCCGGGACTAGCGGGAGTAAACATTCAGTACTTC	CASRPGLAGVNIQYF
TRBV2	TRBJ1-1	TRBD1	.	TGTGCCGGAAAGGGACAGCTTTATGAAGCTTTCTTT	CAGKGQLYEAFF
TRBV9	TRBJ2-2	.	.	TGTGCCAGCAGCGTAGCCCCAGTTGGGGAGCTGTTTTTT	CASSVAPVGELFF
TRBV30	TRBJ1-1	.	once	TGTGCCTGGAGTCCGAGGAACACTGAAGCTTTCTTT	CAWSPRNTEAFF
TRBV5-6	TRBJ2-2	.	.	TGTGCCAGCAGCCGTCGGCGAGGGACCGGGGAGCTGTTTTTT	CASSRRRGTGELFF
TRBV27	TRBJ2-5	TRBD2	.	TGTGCCAGCAGTACCCTAGCGGGAGGTAAAGAGACCCAGTACTTC	CASSTLAGGKETQYF
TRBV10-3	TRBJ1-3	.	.	TGTGCCATCAGGGGAACAGGGTTGATAGGAAACACCATATATTTT	CAIRGTGLIGNTIYF
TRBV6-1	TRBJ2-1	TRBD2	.	TGTGCCAGCAGTGAAGGGCCTAGCGGGAGCTGGAATGAGCAGTTCTTC	CASSEGPSGSWNEQFF
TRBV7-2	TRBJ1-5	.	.	TGTGCCAGCAGCTTGACCCCAGGGTATCAGCCCCAGCATTTT	CASSLTPGYQPQHF
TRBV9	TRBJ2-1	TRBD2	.	TGTGCCAGCAGCGTAGGCCGAACCCGTCTAGCGGGAGGTTACAATGAGCAGTTCTTC	CASSVGRTRLAGGYNEQFF